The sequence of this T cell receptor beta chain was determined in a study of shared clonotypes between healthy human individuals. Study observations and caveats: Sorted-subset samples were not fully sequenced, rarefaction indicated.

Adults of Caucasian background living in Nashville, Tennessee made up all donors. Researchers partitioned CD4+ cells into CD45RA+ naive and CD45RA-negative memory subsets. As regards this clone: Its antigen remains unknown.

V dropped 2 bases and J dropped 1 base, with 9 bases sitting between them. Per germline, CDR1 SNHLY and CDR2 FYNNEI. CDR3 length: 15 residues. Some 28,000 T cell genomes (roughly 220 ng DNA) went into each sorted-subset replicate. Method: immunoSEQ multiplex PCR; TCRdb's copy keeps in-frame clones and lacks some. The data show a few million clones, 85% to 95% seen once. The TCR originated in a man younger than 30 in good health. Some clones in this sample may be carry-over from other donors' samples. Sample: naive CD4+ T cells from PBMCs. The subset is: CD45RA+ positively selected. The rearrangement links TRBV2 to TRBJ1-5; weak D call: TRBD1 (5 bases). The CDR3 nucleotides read TGTGCCAGCAGTGAACGGGGCCGGAGCAATCAGCCCCAGCATTTT. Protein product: CASSERGRSNQPQHF.